This TCR beta chain was captured by sequencing in a study of early T cells in non-severe SARS-CoV-2 infection. Study conclusions and caveats: Sequences matched to VDJdb favored anti-spike CD8 responses, while private and CD4 specificities were missed.

This CDR3 spans 16 amino acids. Looked up from germline, CDR1 is SNHLY and CDR2 is FYNNEI. With 7 bases removed from V and 4 bases from J, the gap between germline ends came to 21 bases. TCRdb reanalysed the 5' RACE reads using MiXCR and keeps one entry per CDR3 protein. This sample has about 27,000 distinct CDR3 sequences, with roughly 5.4% found just once. This clonotype occurred many times. Its antigen is still unknown. What was sequenced was whole blood. The clonotype originates from an adult who was a healthcare worker with PCR-confirmed SARS-CoV-2 infection or an uninfected control (not recorded which). The chain is built from TRBV2 and TRBJ2-3; D is ambiguous. CDR3 sequence: CASTVSPLMGADTQYF. Written as DNA, the CDR3 is TGTGCCAGCACCGTCAGCCCGCTGATGGGCGCAGATACGCAGTATTTT.